Presented here are 7 T cell receptor beta chains from one specimen sequenced in a study of identical twins. One entry per CDR3 protein results from TCRdb running MiXCR on the 5' RACE reads. Altogether 300,000 to 400,000 distinct CDR3 sequences are present, more than 9% being singletons, with the ten largest covering around 7.2%. These sequences were also reported in another study, on yellow fever vaccine responses in identical twins.

Sequencing used CD8+ T cells sorted from blood. Receptor source: a woman aged 18-29 years in good health.

This clonotype showed up many times. V and J are TRBV9 and TRBJ2-7; the D is unclear. V gave up 0 bases and J gave up 5 bases, with 9 bases separating them. Per germline, CDR1 SGDLS and CDR2 YYNGEE. CDR3 length: 13 residues. CDR3 nucleotide sequence: TGTGCCAGCAGCGTAGGAGAGTCCCACGAGCAGTACTTC. Its protein product is CASSVGESHEQYF.

The chain is built from TRBV19 and TRBJ2-1; possible D gene TRBD2, 6 bases. The germline V and J ends were trimmed by 8 bases and 3 bases, with 14 bases remaining between them. Germline V gene sequence: CDR1 LNHDA, CDR2 SQIVND (reference sequence). This CDR3 is 14 amino acids long. The CDR3 nucleotides read TGTGCCAGTCAAAACGGACTACTCTACAATGAGCAGTTCTTC. As protein: CASQNGLLYNEQFF.

The chain employs TRBV20-1 and TRBJ2-7, with TRBD2 matching 8 bases. V trimming: 4 bases; J trimming: 0 bases; junction bases outside the gene matches: 2. This CDR3 region has 13 residues. The germline CDR1 and CDR2 sequences are DFQATT and SNEGSKA (reference sequence). The CDR3 here is CSAIAGLSYEQYV. DNA for the CDR3: TGCAGTGCTATAGCGGGGCTCTCCTACGAGCAGTACGTC.

This clonotype has a handful of counts. V is TRBV24-1 and J is TRBJ2-3; 7 nucleotides line up with TRBD2. This CDR3 spans 16 amino acids. Per the germline V gene, CDR1 is KGHDR and CDR2 is SFDVKD. With V trimmed by 3 bases and J by 2 bases, 7 bases remained unmatched. CDR3 protein: CATSDRASGPTDTQYF. In DNA form, the CDR3 reads TGTGCCACCAGTGATCGGGCTAGCGGACCCACAGATACGCAGTATTTT.

This clonotype has a handful of counts. J is TRBJ1-3 and V is TRBV15, with D possibly TRBD1 on 6 matching bases. V lost 5 bases and J lost 0, with 11 bases in between. Looked up from germline, CDR1 is LNHNV and CDR2 is YYDKDF (reference sequence). The CDR3 spans 15 residues. The CDR3 reads CATSFMDSSGNTIYF. CDR3 nucleotides: TGTGCCACCAGCTTTATGGACAGCTCTGGAAACACCATATATTTT. The entire variable domain, with the rest obtained from reference TRBV15 and TRBJ1-3, is as follows: DAMVIQNPRYQVTQFGKPVTLSCSQTLNHNVMYWYQQKSSQAPKLLFHYYDKDFNNEADTPDNFQSRRPNTSFCFLDIRSPGLGDTAMYLCATSFMDSSGNTIYFGEGSWLTVV.

This clonotype turned up a few times. This chain uses TRBV11-2 with TRBJ1-5; tentative D call: TRBD1 (5 bases). Germline V lookup: CDR1 SGHAT, CDR2 FQNNGV. V was pared by 5 bases and J by 7 bases, with 24 bases between. This CDR3 is 17 amino acids long. The CDR3: CASSPGPPRAFNQPQHF. As DNA, the CDR3 is TGTGCCAGCAGCCCGGGACCTCCGAGGGCCTTCAACCAGCCCCAGCATTTT.

In this sample, this clonotype turned up a few times. V gene TRBV20-1 combines with J gene TRBJ1-1; 8 bases fit TRBD1. Per the germline V gene, CDR1 is DFQATT and CDR2 is SNEGSKA (reference sequence). V trimming: 8 bases; J trimming: 7 bases; junction bases outside the gene matches: 9. This CDR3 spans 12 amino acids. The CDR3 region has the DNA TGCAGTCCGCAGGGGGCACGGAATGAAGCTTTCTTT. The encoded protein is CSPQGARNEAFF.